The 11 T cell receptor beta chains below all came from one sample that was sequenced in a study of Ad26.COV2.S vaccination and SARS-CoV-2 variants. Treatment described: about 20 received Ad26.COV2.S at low or high dose, single or two shots; about 5 received placebo; per-sample allocation not given. Repertoires come from day 63 after the first vaccine or placebo injection. Here immunoSEQ multiplex PCR was the method, and the copy in TCRdb shows in-frame clones only, minus some. This table holds around 450,000 clones, 88% found once. This specimen was peripheral blood, taken in a trial of Ad26.COV2.S vaccine versus placebo. These receptors were taken from a person aged 18-60 years who received the Ad26.COV2.S COVID-19 vaccine or a placebo.

The chain joins TRBV19 to TRBJ2-5; 7 bases line up with TRBD1. V lost 2 bases to trimming and J lost 5 bases; unmatched junction nucleotides: 5. The germline V gene encodes CDR1 LNHDA and CDR2 SQIVND (reference sequence). CDR3 length: 14 amino acids. Written as DNA, the CDR3 is TGTGCCAGTAGTATACCGGGACAGAGGGAGACCCAGTACTTC. Residues: CASSIPGQRETQYF.

The chain links TRBV2 to TRBJ2-7, with TRBD1 as a possible D gene (6 bases). Germline lookup yields CDR1 SNHLY and CDR2 FYNNEI. The CDR3 is 17 residues long. Trimming took off 3 bases at V and 4 bases at J, with 22 bases between the two ends. CDR3 sequence reads: CASSERPYRTAKYEQYF. CDR3 bases: TGTGCCAGCAGTGAGCGGCCCTACCGGACAGCAAAATACGAGCAGTACTTC.

V and J are TRBV15 and TRBJ1-6; no definite D call. Deletions cut 5 bases from V and 10 bases from J, with 18 bases between. Looked up from germline, CDR1 is LNHNV and CDR2 is YYDKDF (reference sequence). This CDR3 is built from 15 residues. In DNA form, the CDR3 reads TGTGCCACCAGCCCCGGCGTTGGACGGAACTCACCCCTCCACTTT. It yields the protein CATSPGVGRNSPLHF.

The chain has TRBV24-1 and TRBJ2-5; D perhaps matches TRBD1 (5 bases). Germline CDR1 KGHDR, CDR2 SFDVKD. V dropped 0 bases and J dropped 4 bases, with 8 bases sitting between them. The CDR3 length is 14 residues. This CDR3 reads CATSDLRGPETQYF. The CDR3 DNA sequence: TGTGCCACCAGTGATTTGAGGGGTCCAGAGACCCAGTACTTC.

V usage is TRBV4-2 and J usage is TRBJ1-3; 10 bases agree with TRBD1. Trimming removed 5 bases from V and 2 bases from J; junction bases left unmatched: 3. Germline-derived CDR1 and CDR2 are LGHNA and YNFKEQ. The CDR3 extends over 15 amino acids. CDR3 loop: CASSDDRGPGNTIYF. The DNA of the CDR3 is TGTGCCAGCAGCGATGACAGGGGGCCTGGAAACACCATATATTTT.

The gene calls are TRBV5-1 and TRBJ2-2, with a weak D call TRBD2 (6 bases). Germline CDR1 and CDR2: SGHRS and YFSETQ. The CDR3 runs to 14 residues. V lost 4 bases to trimming and J lost 6 bases, with 13 bases between them. The DNA for the CDR3 is TGCGCCAGCAGCACCGGGACTGTCGCCGGGGAGCTGTTTTTT. Translating it yields CASSTGTVAGELFF.

The rearrangement links TRBV11-2 to TRBJ1-4, with a weak D call TRBD1 (6 bases). The CDR3 extends over 15 amino acids. Germline CDR1 and CDR2: SGHAT and FQNNGV. V lost 1 base and J lost 6, with 12 bases in between. CDR3 DNA sequence: TGTGCCAGCAGCTTAGTAGGGGGATGGGATGAAAAACTGTTTTTT. Translating it yields CASSLVGGWDEKLFF.

The count of this clone is one. The chain recombines TRBV6-5 with TRBJ1-2, with 7 bases matching TRBD1. CDR3 length equals 13 residues. The germline CDR1 and CDR2 sequences are MNHEY and SVGAGI. The V gene end was trimmed by 5 bases and the J gene end by 6 bases; junction bases not matched to a gene: 6. CDR3 DNA: TGTGCCAGCAGTATCCTACAGGGGAATGGCTACACCTTC. It is translated as CASSILQGNGYTF.

The chain uses TRBV5-1 and TRBJ2-3, with D maybe TRBD1 (6 bases). The V end was cut by 4 bases, the J end by 1 base, with 10 bases between. There are 14 residues in the CDR3. The germline V gene encodes CDR1 SGHRS and CDR2 YFSETQ. Here the CDR3 reads CASSPRQGTDTQYF. The CDR3 nucleotides are TGCGCCAGCAGCCCACGACAGGGCACAGATACGCAGTATTTT.

This clone was seen a few times. The V call is TRBV7-9, the J call TRBJ2-7; TRBD1 aligns across 7 bases. The germline gives CDR1 SEHNR, CDR2 FQNEAQ (reference sequence). The CDR3 extends over 15 amino acids. After removal of 4 bases from V and 6 bases from J, the junction contained 12 bases not matched to a gene. The CDR3 nucleotides are TGTGCCAGCAGCTCTGTCGACAGGGATCGGCGCGAGCAGTACTTC. This encodes CASSSVDRDRREQYF.

The CDR3 here is CASSALGSTDTQYF. Here the CDR3 DNA reads TGTGCCAGCAGTGCCCTTGGCAGCACAGATACGCAGTATTTT. The rearrangement links TRBV6-4 to TRBJ2-3; D gene uncertain. Between the trimmed V and J ends, which lost 4 bases and 0 bases, there was a span of 8 bases. The length of the CDR3 is 14 residues. CDR1 MRHNA and CDR2 SNTAGT come from the germline V gene.